The subject of this entry is one T cell receptor (beta chain). Its cognate antigen has yet to be identified. Nothing much larger sits one base from this clone, and base qualities are not available. The sample is drawn from a study of cytomegalovirus exposure and HLA in healthy donors (dated 2017 in TCRdb). Notes on the research overall: In an earlier analysis of some 610 of the donors, under 300 Gb of sequence data and approximately 100 million unique TCR beta sequences from about 179 million T cells were reported. A later analysis re-analyzed previously published TCR beta repertoires from several hundred donors and added high-resolution HLA genotyping to study TCR occurrence patterns. The genetic ancestry cluster associated with self-reported Caucasian donors included 81% of the roughly 380 genotyped donors. Along with the roughly 700-subject first cohort, a separate validation cohort of some 130 different subjects was used. Across around 400 genotyped donors of the cohort, an average of about 220,000 unique TCR beta nucleotide sequences per donor were sequenced, and approximately 17% of those sequences were non-productive. Using immunosequencing, the study profiled T cell repertoires from fewer than 850 subjects and related those repertoires to cytomegalovirus serostatus. A later genetic analysis took genome-wide SNP genotypes for about 65% of the 666 donors and used that subset as a discovery cohort. An early release that covered fewer than 750 HLA-typed donors contained approximately 300 gigabases of sequencing data and 65 million to 100 million unique TCR sequences. The study was designed to test whether signatures of past pathogen exposure could be identified by cataloging public T cell receptors. Several DR-DQ haplotypes were treated as single units for association and clustering because of strong linkage in the cohort. HLA typing included class I and class II loci at four-digit resolution. Rather than using new phenotypic data, the later analysis identified candidate immune exposures from TCR beta sequences and from how often those sequences occurred across donors. The study combined high-throughput TCR immunosequencing, statistical association of individual TCRs with disease status, and machine learning to predict cytomegalovirus infection status. An earlier analysis of approximately 580 of the donors used high-throughput TCR beta sequencing to judge whether each TCR beta V gene segment behaved as functional or pseudogenic. Donor age, sex, ethnicity and CMV serostatus were compiled alongside the repertoire data. Typing coverage differed by locus: A, B, C, DRB1 and DQB1 were typed in roughly 620-640 donors, DQA1 in 522, DPA1 in 600 to 610, and DPB1 in around 490. All discovery cohort repertoires had been generated on a single sequencing platform.

Library prep was done by the immunoSEQ multiplex PCR assay. For the multiplex PCR, a mixture combining 60 forward primers for TCR Vbeta segments and 13 reverse primers for TCR Jbeta segments was used. The CDR3 region of rearranged TCR beta genes was amplified from genomic DNA by a multiplex PCR assay. Amplified TCR beta libraries were sequenced as 87-base-pair reads on the Illumina HiSeq System. The authors processed their data as follows. A later analysis tallied approximately 87 million unique TCR beta chains across the roughly 610 repertoires, and about 12 million of those chains were shared by two or more donors. A nearest-neighbor algorithm error-corrected the raw reads and collapsed the reads into unique sequences, merging closely related sequences to remove PCR and sequencing errors. CDR3 sequences were aligned to IMGT reference sequences to assign V, D and J gene segments. For a sequence to be retained, a match of at least six nucleotides was required to both a V gene segment and a J gene segment. A rearrangement counted as productive if the CDR3 had no stop codons and remained in frame with V and J, and every other rearrangement counted as non-productive. CDR3 was defined by IMGT convention, running from the second conserved V-encoded cysteine to the conserved J-encoded phenylalanine. Sequences without an unambiguous match to a single V gene segment were excluded from the earlier analysis of 450 to 650 of the donors. An earlier analysis of several hundred of the donors called V segments functional above 56.7% productive rearrangements and segregating when the between-donor standard deviation exceeded 5%. A statistical classification framework was built for diagnosing cytomegalovirus status from the catalog of TCR beta chain sequences. In a later analysis, TCR nucleotide sequences were compared against IMGT/GENE-DB human TR gene sequences so that V and J genes could be assigned. Using the TCRdist pipeline, a later analysis assigned CDR3 sequences along with most-parsimonious VDJ recombination scenarios. In a later analysis, every TCR beta chain was defined by the combination of its CDR3 amino acid sequence and its V-gene family, and reads without a unique V-gene family were dropped. To address suspected cross-contamination and a sequencing artifact, a later analysis removed 592 highly shared, low-generation-probability nucleotide sequences. For each public chain, a later analysis derived a clonal expansion index from normalized ranks of inferred template counts within each repertoire. Generation probabilities in a later analysis came from a VDJ recombination model fitted to out-of-frame rearrangements, and those results were checked against IGoR. In a later analysis, TCR-TCR, TCR-HLA and TCR-CMV co-occurrence was scored with hypergeometric tests, and a repertoire-size bias correction was applied to TCR pairs. In a later analysis, false discovery rates were estimated by permuting HLA or CMV assignments 20 times. A later analysis grouped co-occurring TCRs with DBSCAN, adding TCRdist sequence similarity when clustering within HLA-allele-positive subsets. For co-occurrence clustering, repertoires with fewer than 30,000 or more than 120,000 public chains were excluded, along with roughly 5 repertoires with anomalous nucleotide sharing. As stored in TCRdb, this immuneACCESS dataset retains in-frame rearrangements with V and J assigned. A fraction of the clones does not appear; measured against another copy, unresolved V genes explain less than half of the discrepancy, and the remainder lacks a known reason. V and J calls and clone size are copied from that table; D and trimming were computed from the DNA. The sample yields 150,000 to 200,000 clones; about 73% were counted once. The ten top clones hold around 13% of the sample.

Results and caveats for the whole study, not just this receptor: At a false discovery rate of 0.05, a later analysis linked 15,000 to 20,000 TCR beta sequences to specific HLA alleles. According to a later analysis, TCR association rates differed among HLA loci, with DRB1 alleles showing the most associated TCRs and HLA-C alleles showing the fewest. Broadly in line with IMGT annotations, most TCR beta V segments showed up in productive rearrangements about 87% or about 30% of the time in an earlier analysis of under 700 of the donors. The presence/absence analyses assumed that sequencing depth was roughly uniform across donors, and that assumption may not be true. Because the 87-base-pair reads could not distinguish some IMGT-functional V segments, including TRBV6-2 and TRBV6-3, those segments were excluded. In this cohort, only TCR beta chains were sequenced, and detectable features were limited by the absence of alpha or paired-chain data. According to a later analysis, parvovirus B19, influenza, CMV and Epstein-Barr virus appeared linked to several top co-occurrence clusters. HLA typing was unavailable for some donors at each locus, so association tests used only the typed subset. In a later analysis, HLA-associated TCR beta chains were found to be more clonally expanded and to have lower generation probabilities than equally common non-associated chains. The sequencing pipeline was judged likely to have produced a cluster of highly shared sequence variants as a technical artifact. Correlated functional status among segregating V segments might reflect linkage disequilibrium, but an unknown experimental factor could not be ruled out. For the cohort, immune exposure information was limited to CMV serostatus. Seventeen rarely observed V segments, including chromosome 9 orphons, were excluded from the earlier analysis of several hundred of the donors because counts were too low. Most CMV-associated TCR beta chains appeared to be HLA-restricted in a later analysis, and the HLA associations seemed to be driven largely by CMV exposure. A later genetic analysis associated a missense DCLRE1C variant with V-gene and J-gene trimming of TCR beta chains, and an independent cohort replicated the association. Three of the identified cytomegalovirus-associated TCR beta chains were confirmed in vitro to be specific for cytomegalovirus antigens. According to the authors, the approach could potentially be generalized to other disease states and immunological phenotypes. A later genetic analysis reported fewer N-insertions in productive TCRs among donors in an Asian-associated ancestry cluster than the approximately 700-donor mean. When HLA alleles, especially DR and DQ, strongly co-occurred, TCR associations were difficult to assign to individual alleles. Across donors, most TCR sequences were observed very rarely, whereas some public TCRs were present in many individuals. A further reported finding was that TCR beta sequences accurately predicted the HLA-A and HLA-B alleles for most subjects in the first cohort. The study gave a list of some 150 TCR beta chains associated with cytomegalovirus. Cytomegalovirus status was reported to be diagnosed by the classifier with high specificity and sensitivity in both the original and validation cohorts.

Taken from the germline V gene, the CDR1 and CDR2 loops are SNHLY and FYNNEI. V and J are truncated by 6 bases and 1 base respectively, leaving an intervening sequence of 9 bases. Taken from cysteine to phenylalanine, the CDR3 has 13 residues. The retained sequence is limited to the CDR3, 39 bases, with the frame set at the first base. The cohort consisted of more than 650 healthy bone marrow donors. At the time of sampling, every cohort member was nominally healthy, though immune exposures that went unrecorded were likely present. The donor was CMV seropositive and belonged to the group of about 290 seropositive cohort members. A peripheral blood sample was collected from each donor, and TCR beta sequencing was performed on peripheral blood mononuclear cells. The Qiagen DNeasy Blood Extraction Kit was used to extract genomic DNA from the blood cell samples.

The TCR sequence derives from a woman aged 50 to 60 in good health and CMV-seropositive. The chain is encoded by TRBV2 joined to TRBJ1-1, with the D gene uncertain. Sequenced input: PBMCs. The sequenced DNA is TGTGCCAGCAGCGGACTTCCGAACACTGAAGCTTTCTTT. Translated, it reads CASSGLPNTEAFF.